This is a list of T cell receptor beta chains from one sample in a study of radiation and T cells in renal cell carcinoma. Using immunoSEQ multiplex PCR, the repertoire was profiled, and TCRdb retains in-frame clones only, with some absent. This table holds 60,000 to 75,000 clones, 70% to 80% found once. The sequences come from blood, collected from a patient whose treatment included radiotherapy and nephrectomy. Receptors were obtained from a man aged 55-75 years with renal cell carcinoma. Both conserved end residues are part of each CDR3. D genes are given only for firm matches. Clone size is shown for a subset of rows, as once, few, many or a class of expanded clone.

clone_size	v_call	j_call	d_call	cdr3_nt	cdr3_aa
few	TRBV7-8	TRBJ2-3	.	TGTGCCAGCAGCTTAGAGGGGAGGACAGATACGCAGTATTTT	CASSLEGRTDTQYF
.	TRBV4-1	TRBJ1-1	TRBD1	TGCGCCAGCAGCCAAGAAACGCAGGGGGTGAACACTGAAGCTTTCTTT	CASSQETQGVNTEAFF
.	TRBV4-2	TRBJ2-2	.	TGTGCCAGCAGTCCGAGAGCCTTGGTGGATACCGGGGAGCTGTTTTTT	CASSPRALVDTGELFF
.	TRBV30	TRBJ1-5	TRBD1	TGTGCCTGGAGTGAACCAGGGGGCGGTCAGCCCCAGCATTTT	CAWSEPGGGQPQHF
few	TRBV20-1	TRBJ1-1	.	TGCAGTGCTAGACCGGACACTGAAGCTTTCTTT	CSARPDTEAFF
.	TRBV6-5	TRBJ1-1	.	TGTGCCAGCGTCTGGGGAACTGAAGCTTTCTTT	CASVWGTEAFF
.	TRBV7-9	TRBJ2-1	TRBD2	TGTGCCAGCAGCCCCGGGACTAAGCCGTTCTTC	CASSPGTKPFF
.	TRBV9	TRBJ1-4	.	TGTGCCAGCAGCGTAGGGGGCGGGCAGGCACCAGAAAAACTGTTTTTT	CASSVGGGQAPEKLFF
.	TRBV4-3	TRBJ1-6	.	TGCGCCAGCAGCTCGGATGGCCAGTTTTATTCACCCCTCCACTTT	CASSSDGQFYSPLHF
.	TRBV4-1	TRBJ2-1	.	TGCGCCAGCAGCCAAGGGATCAATGAGCAGTTCTTC	CASSQGINEQFF
few	TRBV5-8	TRBJ2-7	.	TGTGCCAGCAGCTCCGCGTACGAGCAGTACTTC	CASSSAYEQYF
.	TRBV6-5	TRBJ2-1	TRBD2	TGTGCCAGCAGTTACTCGGCGGGAGCATACAATGAGCAGTTCTTC	CASSYSAGAYNEQFF
once	TRBV5-1	TRBJ2-6	.	TGCGCCAGCAGCTTGGACATTTCAAGTGGGGCCAACGTCCTGACTTTC	CASSLDISSGANVLTF
.	TRBV30	TRBJ1-4	.	TGTGCCTGGAAGGGACGGACAAATGAAAAACTGTTTTTT	CAWKGRTNEKLFF
.	TRBV6-5	TRBJ1-6	.	TGTGCCAGCAGTTACAGCCGGGGCACGGGTTCACCCCTCCACTTT	CASSYSRGTGSPLHF
.	TRBV29-1	TRBJ2-3	.	TGCAGCCTGACAGGCTTAGGATTCGGAACAGATACGCAGTATTTT	CSLTGLGFGTDTQYF
.	TRBV6-5	TRBJ1-2	.	TGTGCCAGCACCAAAACCGGTGGGGGGGATGGCTACACCTTC	CASTKTGGGDGYTF
.	TRBV29-1	TRBJ2-5	TRBD2	TGCAGCGTAGTACCCCGGACTAGCGACCAAGAGACCCAGTACTTC	CSVVPRTSDQETQYF
.	TRBV29-1	TRBJ2-3	.	TGCAGCGGGGGGCGGGCGATCACAGATACGCAGTATTTT	CSGGRAITDTQYF
once	TRBV6-5	TRBJ2-7	.	TGTGCCAGCAGTTCCTTAAATTCCTACGAGCAGTACTTC	CASSSLNSYEQYF
once	TRBV11-2	TRBJ1-1	.	TGTGCCAGCAGCTTGTCGGTAGGGGTAGGCACTGAAGCTTTCTTT	CASSLSVGVGTEAFF
.	TRBV5-1	TRBJ2-2	.	TGCGCCAGCAGGCGAGCGGAAGCCACCGGGGAGCTGTTTTTT	CASRRAEATGELFF
few	TRBV10-3	TRBJ1-5	.	TGTGCCATCAGTGAAAACAATCAGCCCCAGCATTTT	CAISENNQPQHF
once	TRBV29-1	TRBJ1-2	.	TGCAGCGTTGGCAAGGGTGAGAACTATGGCTACACCTTC	CSVGKGENYGYTF
once	TRBV4-3	TRBJ2-7	.	TGCGCCAGCAGCCAAGAGGAAGCCGACGAGCAGTACTTC	CASSQEEADEQYF
.	TRBV7-9	TRBJ2-7	.	TGTGCCAGCAGGCCTGTAGGGCAGTCAGTTGAGCAGTACTTC	CASRPVGQSVEQYF
.	TRBV19	TRBJ1-4	TRBD1	TGTGCCAGTAAGGACAGGGGGCGCCCTGAAAAACTGTTTTTT	CASKDRGRPEKLFF
.	TRBV7-9	TRBJ1-4	.	TGTGCCCACGACGGGGGCTCGGCTAATGAAAAACTGTTTTTT	CAHDGGSANEKLFF
.	TRBV10-3	TRBJ2-7	TRBD1	TGTGCCATCAGTGAAGGGACAGGCTCCTACGAGCAGTACTTC	CAISEGTGSYEQYF
.	TRBV9	TRBJ2-3	TRBD2	TGTGCCAGCAGCCCCCGGTGGGAGGGCCACACAGATACGCAGTATTTT	CASSPRWEGHTDTQYF
once	TRBV28	TRBJ2-7	.	TGTGCCAGCAGTTTTTCCTACGAGCAGTACTTC	CASSFSYEQYF
.	TRBV10-1	TRBJ2-1	.	TGCGCCAGCAGTAATGGGGCCTACAATGAGCAGTTCTTC	CASSNGAYNEQFF
once	TRBV11-3	TRBJ2-3	.	TGTGCCAGCAGCTTAGGGACAGATACGCAGTATTTT	CASSLGTDTQYF
.	TRBV19	TRBJ1-4	.	TGTGCCAGTAGTTTGGTCCAGGTGGGGGGTGAAAAACTGTTTTTT	CASSLVQVGGEKLFF